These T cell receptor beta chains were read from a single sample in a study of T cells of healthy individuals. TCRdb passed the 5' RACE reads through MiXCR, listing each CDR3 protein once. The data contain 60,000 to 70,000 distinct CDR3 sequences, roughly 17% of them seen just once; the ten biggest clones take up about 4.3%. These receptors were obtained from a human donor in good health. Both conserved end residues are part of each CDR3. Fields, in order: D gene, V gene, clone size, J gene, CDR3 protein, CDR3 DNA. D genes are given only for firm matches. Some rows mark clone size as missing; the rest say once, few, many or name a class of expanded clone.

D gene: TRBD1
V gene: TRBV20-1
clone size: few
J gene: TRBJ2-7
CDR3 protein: CSARSSSGGPPYEQYF
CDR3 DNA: TGCAGTGCTAGATCGTCTTCAGGGGGCCCTCCCTACGAGCAGTACTTC

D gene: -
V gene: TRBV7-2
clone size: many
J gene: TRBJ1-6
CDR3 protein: CASSLMGSNSPLHF
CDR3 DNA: TGTGCCAGCAGCTTAATGGGGAGTAATTCACCCCTCCACTTT

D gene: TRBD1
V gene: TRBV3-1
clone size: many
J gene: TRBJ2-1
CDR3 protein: CASSQGGTGQSEQFF
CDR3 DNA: TGTGCCAGCAGCCAAGGAGGGACAGGGCAGAGTGAGCAGTTCTTC

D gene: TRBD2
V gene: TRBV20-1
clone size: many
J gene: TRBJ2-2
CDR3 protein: CSAPTSGGGGELFF
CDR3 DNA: TGCAGTGCCCCTACTAGCGGGGGAGGTGGGGAGCTGTTTTTT

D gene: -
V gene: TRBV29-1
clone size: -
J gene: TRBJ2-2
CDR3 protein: CSVRVAGAGELFF
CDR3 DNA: TGCAGCGTTAGGGTTGCGGGTGCCGGGGAGCTGTTTTTT

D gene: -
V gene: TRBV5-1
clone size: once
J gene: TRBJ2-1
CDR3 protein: CASQPGAGDHNEQFF
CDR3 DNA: TGCGCCAGCCAGCCGGGGGCAGGGGACCACAATGAGCAGTTCTTC

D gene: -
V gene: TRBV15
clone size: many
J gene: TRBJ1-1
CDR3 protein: CATSSRSIFTEAFF
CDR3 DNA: TGTGCCACCAGCTCCCGATCTATTTTCACTGAAGCTTTCTTT

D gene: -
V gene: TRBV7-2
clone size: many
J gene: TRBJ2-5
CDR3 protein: CASSSGTNQETQYF
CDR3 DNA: TGTGCCAGCAGCAGCGGGACAAATCAAGAGACCCAGTACTTC

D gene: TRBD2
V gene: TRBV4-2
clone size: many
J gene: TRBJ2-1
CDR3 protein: CASSKMGRGRYNEQFF
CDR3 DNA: TGTGCCAGCAGCAAGATGGGGCGGGGGAGATACAATGAGCAGTTCTTC

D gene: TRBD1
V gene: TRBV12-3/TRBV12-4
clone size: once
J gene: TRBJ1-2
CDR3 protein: CASSPGTGHYGYNF
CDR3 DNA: TGTGCCAGCAGCCCCGGGACAGGGCATTATGGCTACAACTTC

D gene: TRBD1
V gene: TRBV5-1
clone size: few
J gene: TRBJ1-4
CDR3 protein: CASSEGQYSNEKLFF
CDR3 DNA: TGCGCCAGCAGCGAGGGACAGTATTCCAATGAAAAACTGTTTTTT

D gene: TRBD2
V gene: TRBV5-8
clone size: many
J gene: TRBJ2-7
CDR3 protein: CASSLIRLALSYEQYF
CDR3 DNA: TGTGCCAGCAGCCTAATCCGACTAGCACTTTCCTACGAGCAGTACTTC

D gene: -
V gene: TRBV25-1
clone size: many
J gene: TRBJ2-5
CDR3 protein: CASSEARVLETQYF
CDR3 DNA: TGTGCCAGCAGTGAAGCACGAGTTCTAGAGACCCAGTACTTC

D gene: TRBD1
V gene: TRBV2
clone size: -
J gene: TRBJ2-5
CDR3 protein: CASRVRQGARETQYF
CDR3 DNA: TGTGCCAGCAGGGTGAGACAGGGGGCCAGAGAGACCCAGTACTTC

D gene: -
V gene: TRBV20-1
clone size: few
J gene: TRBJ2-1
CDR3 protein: CSARGENEQFF
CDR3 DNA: TGCAGTGCTAGAGGGGAAAATGAGCAGTTCTTC

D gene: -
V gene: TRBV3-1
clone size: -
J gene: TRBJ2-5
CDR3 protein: CASSQASIQGRAQYF
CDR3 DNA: TGTGCCAGCAGCCAAGCCTCAATCCAGGGGAGGGCCCAGTACTTC

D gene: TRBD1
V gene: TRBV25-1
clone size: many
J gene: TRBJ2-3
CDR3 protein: CASGTGGDPTDLTDTQYF
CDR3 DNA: TGTGCCAGCGGGACAGGCGGAGACCCGACGGATCTCACAGATACGCAGTATTTT

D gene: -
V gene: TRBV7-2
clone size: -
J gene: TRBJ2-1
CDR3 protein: CASSRGAGYNEQFF
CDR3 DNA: TGTGCCAGCAGCCGGGGGGCAGGGTACAATGAGCAGTTCTTC

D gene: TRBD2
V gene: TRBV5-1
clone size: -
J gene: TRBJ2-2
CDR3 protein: CASSLALAGETGELFF
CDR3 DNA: TGCGCCAGCAGCCTGGCTCTAGCGGGGGAAACCGGGGAGCTGTTTTTT

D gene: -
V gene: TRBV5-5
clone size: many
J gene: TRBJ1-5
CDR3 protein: CASREGGQSNQPQHF
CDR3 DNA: TGTGCCAGCAGGGAGGGGGGACAAAGCAATCAGCCCCAGCATTTT

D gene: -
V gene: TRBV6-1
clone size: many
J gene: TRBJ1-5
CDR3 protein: CAVGTPNQPQHF
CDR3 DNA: TGTGCAGTCGGGACACCTAATCAGCCCCAGCATTTT

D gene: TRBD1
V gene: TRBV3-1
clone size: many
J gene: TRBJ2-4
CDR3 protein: CASSQGSGQGRKNIQYF
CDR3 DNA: TGTGCCAGCAGCCAAGGGTCCGGACAGGGCCGAAAAAACATTCAGTACTTC

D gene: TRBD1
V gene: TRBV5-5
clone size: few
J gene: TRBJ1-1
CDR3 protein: CASSWGQGNTEAFF
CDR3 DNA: TGTGCCAGCAGCTGGGGACAGGGAAACACTGAAGCTTTCTTT

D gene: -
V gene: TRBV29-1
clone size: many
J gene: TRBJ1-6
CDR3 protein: CSVGADNSPLHF
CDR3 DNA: TGCAGCGTTGGGGCCGATAATTCACCCCTCCACTTT

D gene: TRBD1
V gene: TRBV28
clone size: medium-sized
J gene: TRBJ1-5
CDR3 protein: CATKTGTGESQPQHF
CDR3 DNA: TGTGCCACCAAAACCGGGACAGGGGAGAGTCAGCCCCAGCATTTT

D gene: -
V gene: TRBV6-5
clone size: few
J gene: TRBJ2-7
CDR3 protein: CASSYSLGNEQYF
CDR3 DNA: TGTGCCAGCAGTTACTCGTTGGGAAACGAGCAGTACTTC

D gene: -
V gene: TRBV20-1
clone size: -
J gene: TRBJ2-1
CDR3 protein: CSARAGTPVRQFF
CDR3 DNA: TGCAGTGCTAGAGCCGGGACGCCAGTGAGGCAGTTCTTC

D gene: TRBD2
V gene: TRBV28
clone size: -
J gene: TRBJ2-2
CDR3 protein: CASSLGGSLGGELFF
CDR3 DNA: TGTGCCAGCAGTTTAGGCGGGAGTCTTGGCGGGGAGCTGTTTTTT

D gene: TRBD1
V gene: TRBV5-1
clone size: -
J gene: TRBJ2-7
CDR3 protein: CASSPYRGPQGEQYF
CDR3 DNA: TGCGCCAGCAGCCCTTACAGGGGGCCCCAAGGGGAGCAGTACTTC

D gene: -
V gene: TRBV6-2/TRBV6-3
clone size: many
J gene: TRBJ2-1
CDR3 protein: CASNLAFYNEQFF
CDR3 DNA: TGTGCCAGCAACCTAGCGTTCTACAATGAGCAGTTCTTC

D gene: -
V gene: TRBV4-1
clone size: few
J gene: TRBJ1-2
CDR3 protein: CASSQEDWGYTF
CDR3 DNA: TGCGCCAGCAGCCAAGAAGACTGGGGCTACACCTTC

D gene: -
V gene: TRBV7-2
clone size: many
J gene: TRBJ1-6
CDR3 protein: CASREMRGNNSPLHF
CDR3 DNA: TGTGCCAGCAGGGAGATGAGGGGCAATAATTCACCCCTCCACTTT

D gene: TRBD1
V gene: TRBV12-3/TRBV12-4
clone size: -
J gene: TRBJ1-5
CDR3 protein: CASSPGQASPQPQHF
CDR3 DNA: TGTGCCAGCAGCCCAGGACAGGCCTCTCCTCAGCCCCAGCATTTT

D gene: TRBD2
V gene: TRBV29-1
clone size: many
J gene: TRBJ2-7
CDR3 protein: CSVGLAGGYEQYF
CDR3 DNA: TGCAGCGTTGGCCTAGCGGGAGGCTACGAGCAGTACTTC

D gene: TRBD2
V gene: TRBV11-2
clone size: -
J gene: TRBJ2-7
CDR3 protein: CASSPLASGRHYEQYF
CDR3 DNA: TGTGCCAGCAGCCCTCTGGCTAGCGGGAGGCACTACGAGCAGTACTTC

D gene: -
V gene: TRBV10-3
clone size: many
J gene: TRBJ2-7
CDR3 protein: CAISESITSGYEQYF
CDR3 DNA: TGTGCCATCAGTGAGTCGATAACCAGCGGATACGAGCAGTACTTC

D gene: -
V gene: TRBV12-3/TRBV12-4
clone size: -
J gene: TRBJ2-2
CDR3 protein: CASSSFQGHGELFF
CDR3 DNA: TGTGCCAGCAGTTCTTTCCAGGGGCACGGGGAGCTGTTTTTT

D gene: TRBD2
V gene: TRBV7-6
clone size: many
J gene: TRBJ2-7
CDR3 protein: CASSLVAGRGHEQYF
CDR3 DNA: TGTGCCAGCAGCTTAGTAGCGGGGAGAGGGCACGAGCAGTACTTC

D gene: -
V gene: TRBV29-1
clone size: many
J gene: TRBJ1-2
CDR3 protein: CSGNRENYGYTF
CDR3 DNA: TGCAGCGGGAACAGGGAAAACTATGGCTACACCTTC

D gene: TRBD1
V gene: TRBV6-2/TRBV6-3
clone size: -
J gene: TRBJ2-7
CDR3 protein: CASSPGTGIYEQYF
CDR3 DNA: TGTGCCAGCAGCCCCGGGACAGGGATATACGAGCAGTACTTC

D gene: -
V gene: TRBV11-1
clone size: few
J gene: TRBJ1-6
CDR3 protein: CASSDTTVNNSPLHF
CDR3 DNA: TGTGCCAGCAGCGACACGACAGTAAATAATTCACCCCTCCACTTT

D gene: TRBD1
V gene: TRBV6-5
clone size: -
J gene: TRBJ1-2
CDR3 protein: CASSLQGDYGYTF
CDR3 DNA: TGTGCCAGCAGTCTGCAGGGGGACTATGGCTACACCTTC

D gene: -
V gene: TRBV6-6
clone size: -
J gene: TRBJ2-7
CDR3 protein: CASSLYLTYEQYF
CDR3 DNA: TGTGCCAGCAGTCTATACCTTACCTACGAGCAGTACTTC

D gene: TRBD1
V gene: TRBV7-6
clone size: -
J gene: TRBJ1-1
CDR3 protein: CASSLGTGVNTEAFF
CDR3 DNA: TGTGCCAGCAGCTTAGGGACAGGGGTAAACACTGAAGCTTTCTTT

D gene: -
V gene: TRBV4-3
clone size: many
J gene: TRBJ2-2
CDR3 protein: CASSQEKNTGELFF
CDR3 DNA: TGCGCCAGCAGCCAAGAAAAGAACACCGGGGAGCTGTTTTTT

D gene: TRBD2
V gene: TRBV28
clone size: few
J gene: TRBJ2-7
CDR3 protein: CASSHRTSGSYEQYF
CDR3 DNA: TGTGCCAGCAGTCACAGGACTAGCGGCTCCTACGAGCAGTACTTC

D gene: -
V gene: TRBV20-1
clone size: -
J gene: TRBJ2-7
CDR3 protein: CSAPLAPDSYEQYF
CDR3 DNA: TGCAGTGCTCCCCTCGCCCCTGACTCCTACGAGCAGTACTTC

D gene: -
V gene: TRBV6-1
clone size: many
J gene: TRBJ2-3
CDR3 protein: CASSDPGISTDTQYF
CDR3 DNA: TGTGCCAGCAGTGATCCCGGAATTAGCACAGATACGCAGTATTTT

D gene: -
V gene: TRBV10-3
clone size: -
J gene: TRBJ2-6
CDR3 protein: CAASRESGANVLTF
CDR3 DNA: TGTGCCGCCAGCAGGGAATCTGGGGCCAACGTCCTGACTTTC

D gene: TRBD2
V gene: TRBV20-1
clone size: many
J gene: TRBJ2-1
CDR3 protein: CSARDPASGADEQFF
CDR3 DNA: TGCAGTGCTAGAGATCCGGCTAGCGGGGCCGATGAGCAGTTCTTC

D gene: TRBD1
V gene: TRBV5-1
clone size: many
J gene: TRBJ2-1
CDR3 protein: CASSEGQDSYNEQFF
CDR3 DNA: TGCGCCAGCAGCGAGGGACAGGACTCCTACAATGAGCAGTTCTTC